The 31 T cell receptor beta chains given below trace back to one sample, sequenced in a study of early T cells in non-severe SARS-CoV-2 infection. MiXCR, run by TCRdb on the 5' RACE reads, gives a single entry per CDR3 protein. The sample comprises about 21,000 distinct CDR3 sequences, around 5.8% of which are singletons, and approximately 15% rests with the top ten. The specimen comprised whole blood, sampled at baseline. The receptors stem from an adult who was a healthcare worker with PCR-confirmed SARS-CoV-2 infection or an uninfected control (not recorded which).

This clonotype has at least ten counts. This chain links TRBV27 with TRBJ2-1, with 7 bases matching TRBD1. Germline CDR1 reads MNHEY; CDR2 reads SMNVEV (reference sequence). Trimming took 8 bases from V and 6 from J; bases not matched to a gene: 10. The length of the CDR3 is 14 residues. The CDR3 loop reads CASHARGFINEQFF. CDR3 DNA: TGTGCCAGCCACGCCAGGGGGTTCATCAATGAGCAGTTCTTC.

This clonotype was observed at least ten times. The gene calls are TRBV12-3 or TRBV12-4 and TRBJ1-5; D is ambiguous. Trimming took 5 bases from V and 0 from J, leaving 8 bases between them. The CDR3 totals 14 residues. CDR3 loop: CASSLEYSNQPQHF. The CDR3 coding sequence is TGTGCCAGCAGTCTGGAGTATAGCAATCAGCCCCAGCATTTT.

This clonotype appeared a few times. V usage is TRBV27 and J usage is TRBJ1-1; unclear D gene. This CDR3 contains 15 residues. CDR1 and CDR2 (germline): MNHEY, SMNVEV (reference sequence). Trimming removed 4 bases from V and 1 base from J, with 13 bases in between. CDR3 in amino acids: CASSSGRGGNTEAFF. For the CDR3, the DNA is TGTGCCAGCAGTTCCGGGAGAGGAGGGAACACTGAAGCTTTCTTT.

This clonotype was found many times. The chain recombines TRBV18 with TRBJ1-1; possibly TRBD1 for D (5 bases). V gave up 3 bases and J gave up 0 bases, with 8 bases separating them. This CDR3 region has 14 residues. Germline assignment: CDR1 KGHSH and CDR2 LQKENI. The CDR3 sequence: CASSPPGLNTEAFF. The CDR3 coding sequence is TGTGCCAGCTCACCTCCGGGGCTGAACACTGAAGCTTTCTTT.

At least ten counts were recorded for this clonotype. The rearrangement uses TRBV12-3 or TRBV12-4 and TRBJ1-2, with 9 bases that match TRBD1. V was clipped by 3 bases and J by 8 bases; unmatched bases: 1. The CDR3 contains 12 residues. DNA of the CDR3: TGTGCCAGCAGTTTGGGGACAGGGGGCTACACCTTC. It specifies CASSLGTGGYTF.

The chain joins TRBV12-3 or TRBV12-4 to TRBJ1-1; 7 nucleotides agree with TRBD1. V shed 0 bases, J shed 7 bases, and the junction held 5 bases outside the gene matches. CDR3 length equals 14 residues. The CDR3 DNA follows: TGTGCCAGCAGTTTAGCGCGGCAGGGGGGTGAAGCTTTCTTT. It translates to CASSLARQGGEAFF.

This clonotype was recorded at least ten times. The V gene is TRBV4-1, the J gene TRBJ2-3, with 10 bases identical to TRBD2. The trim removed 5 bases at V and 5 bases at J, leaving 10 bases unmatched. CDR1 and CDR2 (germline): MGHRA, YSYEKL. This CDR3 spans 16 amino acids. In DNA form, the CDR3 reads TGCGCCAGCAGCTCCGAGATAGCGGGGGGTAGAGATACGCAGTATTTT. Protein sequence: CASSSEIAGGRDTQYF.

The chain joins TRBV7-3 to TRBJ2-3; D is undetermined. CDR3 length: 16 residues. V was pared by 5 bases and J by 4 bases, with 19 bases between. The germline V gene has CDR1 SGHTA and CDR2 FQGTGA. CDR3 nucleotide sequence: TGTGCCAGCAGCCCCCGCCCAACGGCCGTACCAGATACGCAGTATTTT. Its translation: CASSPRPTAVPDTQYF.

By share, this clonotype ranks as medium-sized (0.01 to 0.1%). The chain carries TRBV29-1 and TRBJ2-5; the D gene is possibly TRBD2 (7 bases). The CDR3 runs 14 residues. With 6 bases removed from V and 4 bases from J, the gap between germline ends came to 18 bases. From germline, CDR1 is SQVTM and CDR2 ANQGSEA. The CDR3 region has the DNA TGCAGCGTCCCAGTGGACGGGGGGCGAGAGACCCAGTACTTC. It encodes CSVPVDGGRETQYF.

In this sample, this clonotype turned up a few times. In nucleotides, the CDR3 is TGCGCCAGCAGCTTGCCGGGACAGATATACGAGCAGTACTTC. It codes for CASSLPGQIYEQYF. The chain has TRBV5-1 and TRBJ2-7, with 7 bases fitting TRBD1. The CDR3 loop spans 14 amino acids. Germline lookup yields CDR1 SGHRS and CDR2 YFSETQ. Trimming cost V 1 base and J 4 bases; bases outside gene matches: 5.

The J gene is TRBJ2-5, the V gene TRBV12-3 or TRBV12-4; D is perhaps TRBD1 (7 bases). The V and J ends lost 6 bases and 5 bases respectively, with 13 bases between them. CDR3 length: 13 amino acids. The CDR3 protein is CASRRGQQETQYF. The CDR3 DNA sequence: TGTGCCAGCAGGCGGGGACAGCAGGAGACCCAGTACTTC.

Many counts were recorded for this clonotype. The chain recombines TRBV20-1 with TRBJ1-4; no firm D call. Looked up from germline, CDR1 is DFQATT and CDR2 is SNEGSKA (reference sequence). The length of the CDR3 is 13 residues. The V and J ends lost 3 bases and 3 bases respectively, with 8 bases between them. CDR3 sequence: CSARGMANEKLFF. The CDR3 DNA sequence: TGCAGTGCTAGGGGCATGGCTAATGAAAAACTGTTTTTT.

This clonotype was observed many times. The V and J genes are TRBV12-3 or TRBV12-4 and TRBJ2-2, with TRBD1 matching over 8 bases. V shed 7 bases and J 7 bases; nucleotides not matched to a gene: 20. The CDR3 is 18 amino acids. The CDR3 region is CASTRRTGSPTWVGELFF. CDR3 bases: TGTGCCAGCACCCGAAGGACAGGGTCCCCCACTTGGGTCGGGGAGCTGTTTTTT.

This clonotype appeared many times. This chain uses TRBV20-1 with TRBJ1-6; TRBD1 agrees at 7 bases. Germline lookup yields CDR1 DFQATT and CDR2 SNEGSKA (reference sequence). This CDR3 is built from 16 residues. J was trimmed by 7 bases and V by 0 bases; bases with no gene match: 9. CDR3 protein: CSARDSMTGPNSPLHF. The CDR3 nucleotides read TGCAGTGCTAGAGATAGTATGACAGGGCCCAATTCACCCCTCCACTTT.

This clonotype was seen more than once but under ten times. CDR3 nucleotides: TGCAGCGTTGAAGATCTGGAGGAGCAGTACTTC. It specifies CSVEDLEEQYF. The chain joins TRBV29-1 to TRBJ2-7; D is unclear. The CDR3 extends over 11 amino acids. V was cut by 0 bases and J by 7 bases, with 7 bases left in between. Germline V CDR1 and CDR2: SQVTM, ANQGSEA.

This clonotype appeared a few times. Here the CDR3 DNA reads TGTGCCACCAGCGGATATGGGGGGGCCCAGTCCCGATCCGAAGCTTTCTTT. Translation gives CATSGYGGAQSRSEAFF. This chain links TRBV15 with TRBJ1-1, with D possibly being TRBD1 (6 bases). Deletions cut 5 bases from V and 8 bases from J, with 27 bases between. The CDR3 consists of 17 residues. Germline CDR1 reads LNHNV; CDR2 reads YYDKDF (reference sequence).

In this sample, this clonotype turned up once. V usage is TRBV10-3 and J usage is TRBJ2-3, with TRBD2 matching 7 bases. After removal of 8 bases from V and 0 bases from J, the junction contained 5 bases not matched to a gene. In germline, CDR1 is ENHRY, CDR2 SYGVKD. CDR3 length equals 14 residues. CDR3 sequence reads: CAIRPSGSTDTQYF. CDR3 coding DNA: TGTGCCATCCGGCCTAGCGGTAGCACAGATACGCAGTATTTT.

CDR3 coding DNA: TGTGCCAGCAGCTTAGGAACCTACACAGATACGCAGTATTTT. Its protein is CASSLGTYTDTQYF. The chain is built from TRBV7-9 and TRBJ2-3; D is ambiguous. The CDR3 extends over 14 amino acids. The V end lost 1 base, the J end lost 2 bases, and 7 bases lay between the germline ends. Germline assignment: CDR1 SEHNR and CDR2 FQNEAQ (reference sequence).

This clonotype was counted many times. The rearrangement uses TRBV29-1 and TRBJ2-6, with a possible D match to TRBD1 (6 bases). This CDR3 spans 15 amino acids. Deletions cut 0 bases from V and 4 bases from J, with 10 bases between. CDR1 SQVTM and CDR2 ANQGSEA come from the germline V gene. CDR3 nucleotides: TGCAGCGTTGAAGAAGGGGGTTCCGGGGCCAACGTCCTGACTTTC. Amino acid sequence: CSVEEGGSGANVLTF.

The gene calls are TRBV20-1 and TRBJ2-5; 9 nucleotides agree with TRBD2. Germline-derived CDR1 and CDR2 are DFQATT and SNEGSKA (reference sequence). Trimming cost V 3 bases and J 2 bases; bases outside gene matches: 13. This CDR3 spans 17 amino acids. CDR3 DNA: TGCAGTGCTAGTTTCCCGCTCGGCGCGGGGGGGCAAGAGACCCAGTACTTC. This gives the protein CSASFPLGAGGQETQYF.

CDR3 amino acids: CSADRRSYNEQFF. The CDR3 DNA reads TGCAGTGCTGACCGGAGGAGCTACAATGAGCAGTTCTTC. This rearrangement joins TRBV20-1 to TRBJ2-1, with D possibly being TRBD2 (5 bases). The CDR3 is 13 amino acids. Germline V gives CDR1 DFQATT, CDR2 SNEGSKA (reference sequence). Trimming removed 5 bases at V and 3 bases at J, with 11 bases between.

This chain connects TRBV29-1 to TRBJ2-5; the D gene is possibly TRBD2 (7 bases). The CDR3 totals 12 residues. V lost 8 bases and J lost 5, with 15 bases in between. CDR1 and CDR2 from the germline V gene are SQVTM and ANQGSEA. CDR3 loop: CSIGGAQETQYF. The CDR3 bases are TGCAGCATAGGGGGGGCCCAGGAGACCCAGTACTTC. The variable domain in full, with the rest retrieved from reference TRBV29-1 and TRBJ2-5, is SAVISQKPSRDICQRGTSLTIQCQVDSQVTMMFWYRQQPGQSLTLIATANQGSEATYESGFVIDKFPISRPNLTFSTLTVSNMSPEDSSIYLCSIGGAQETQYFGPGTRLLVL.

The rearrangement joins TRBV14 to TRBJ2-4; 7 positions match TRBD1. The trim removed 2 bases at V and 2 bases at J, leaving 3 bases unmatched. The length of the CDR3 is 15 residues. CDR1 and CDR2 (germline): SGHDN, FVKESK. The chain's CDR3 is CASSQLTGTKNIQYF. CDR3 in DNA: TGTGCCAGCAGCCAACTGACAGGGACCAAAAACATTCAGTACTTC. The whole variable domain, filled in from reference TRBV14 and TRBJ2-4, reads EAGVTQFPSHSVIEKGQTVTLRCDPISGHDNLYWYRRVMGKEIKFLLHFVKESKQDESGMPNNRFLAERTGGTYSTLKVQPAELEDSGVYFCASSQLTGTKNIQYFGAGTRLSVL.

This clonotype was counted only a few times. The V gene is TRBV18, the J gene TRBJ2-3, with D uncertain. Germline assignment: CDR1 KGHSH and CDR2 LQKENI. The CDR3 is made up of 14 amino acids. The V end lost 3 bases, the J end lost 3 bases, and 10 bases lay between the germline ends. The chain's CDR3 is CASSPSGVTDTQYF. For the CDR3, the DNA is TGTGCCAGCTCACCGTCTGGGGTGACAGATACGCAGTATTTT.

This clonotype was found a few times. This chain connects TRBV7-6 to TRBJ2-5; no definite D call. Germline loops: CDR1 SGHVS, CDR2 FNYEAQ. The CDR3 length is 12 residues. V gave up 4 bases and J gave up 1 base, with 4 bases separating them. The CDR3 DNA is TGTGCCAGCAGCTCGTCCCAAGAGACCCAGTACTTC. This encodes CASSSSQETQYF.

There are many counts of this clonotype. DNA of the CDR3: TGTGCCAGCAGCTCTGAGGGGTTAGAGTCACCCCTCCACTTT. This sequence encodes CASSSEGLESPLHF. The rearrangement joins TRBV7-8 to TRBJ1-6, with a tentative D call TRBD1 (5 bases). V dropped 4 bases and J dropped 10 bases, with 14 bases sitting between them. CDR1 is SGHVS, CDR2 FQNEAQ, per germline. The CDR3 is made up of 14 amino acids.

In this sample, this clonotype turned up a few times. The chain combines TRBV29-1 with TRBJ2-5, with TRBD2 identical over 8 bases. V was clipped by 4 bases and J by 5 bases; unmatched bases: 3. Germline CDR1 and CDR2: SQVTM and ANQGSEA. CDR3 length: 12 amino acids. The CDR3 DNA sequence: TGCAGCGTTGTGATAGCGGGGGAGACCCAGTACTTC. Translating gives CSVVIAGETQYF.

The chain links TRBV11-1 to TRBJ1-1; D unclear. Germline V gene data show CDR1 as SGHAT and CDR2 as FQDESV (reference sequence). This CDR3 is built from 14 residues. With 0 bases removed from V and 6 bases from J, the gap between germline ends came to 11 bases. The CDR3 nucleotides read TGTGCCAGCAGCTTAGCGGCCCGAGGGTCTGAAGCTTTCTTT. Translation gives CASSLAARGSEAFF.

The CDR3 sequence: CASSISRTANKKLFF. The CDR3 nucleotides read TGTGCCAGCAGCATAAGCCGGACCGCGAATAAAAAACTGTTTTTT. V and J are TRBV7-9 and TRBJ1-4; no firm D call. Looked up from germline, CDR1 is SEHNR and CDR2 is FQNEAQ (reference sequence). V was trimmed by 5 bases and J by 9 bases, leaving 19 bases between them. The CDR3 length is 15 residues.

This clonotype has more than one count but fewer than ten. CDR3 region: CASSLGSGTEAFF. In DNA, the CDR3 is TGTGCCAGCAGCTTAGGCAGCGGGACTGAAGCTTTCTTT. The genes are TRBV11-2 and TRBJ1-1; no clear D gene. Trimming removed 1 base at V and 5 bases at J, with 8 bases between. The CDR3 runs 13 residues. The germline V gene encodes CDR1 SGHAT and CDR2 FQNNGV.

The chain uses TRBV12-3 or TRBV12-4 and TRBJ2-1, with TRBD2 matching 9 bases. The CDR3 loop spans 15 amino acids. V dropped 3 bases and J dropped 9; count of bases not matched to a gene: 9. CDR3 in amino acids: CASSLQLAGTGEQFF. The DNA of the CDR3 is TGTGCCAGCAGTTTGCAGCTAGCGGGGACCGGTGAGCAGTTCTTC.